The present T cell receptor (beta chain) was sequenced within a study of cytomegalovirus exposure and HLA in healthy donors. The overall study: Most genotyped donors, over 70% of about 430, had Caucasian-associated genetic ancestry. Study-wide results and limits: Excluded: some indistinguishable V segments such as TRBV6-2 and TRBV6-3.

Of note for this clone: Its antigen remains unknown.

CDR3 length: 11 residues. Germline V gene sequence: CDR1 SQVTM, CDR2 ANQGSEA. The V gene lost 8 bases and the J gene lost 1 base, with 8 bases spanning the gap. The study did not record CMV serostatus for this donor. A multiplex PCR was run with 60 Vbeta primers and 13 Jbeta primers. Here immunoSEQ multiplex PCR was the method, and the copy in TCRdb shows in-frame clones only, minus some. This table has 75,000 to 90,000 clones, over 75% appearing once. V and J are TRBV29-1 and TRBJ1-1; D not resolved. The sample taken for sequencing was PBMCs. The sequence was collected from a human donor in good health. The CDR3 loop is CSLPRNTEAFF. CDR3 nucleotides: TGCAGCCTCCCGCGGAACACTGAAGCTTTCTTT.